Listed below are T cell receptor beta chains from one sample, sequenced in a study of monozygotic twins with inflammatory bowel disease. TCRdb processed the 5' RACE reads again and assigns one entry to each CDR3 protein, with no DNA. The data include 300,000 to 400,000 distinct CDR3 sequences; the top ten clones carry approximately 2%. The sample was blood. Receptors originate from a human donor with ulcerative colitis or Crohn's disease, or a healthy co-twin of an affected twin (not recorded which). Both conserved end residues are part of each CDR3. Fields, in order: V gene, J gene, CDR3 protein.

>TRBV3-1|TRBJ2-1
CASSPGLAGRMKDYNEQFF
>TRBV5-1|TRBJ2-7
CASSLALGSSYEQYF
>TRBV19|TRBJ1-5
CASSTSWAKNQPQHF
>TRBV20-1|TRBJ2-1
CSARPPLFSSYNEQFF
>TRBV6-1|TRBJ2-1
CASTGLAGGGNEQFF
>TRBV6-4|TRBJ2-2
CASSVTGAGELFF
>TRBV3-1|TRBJ1-1
CASSRLVGNTEAFF
>TRBV4-1|TRBJ2-5
CASSQGTSQETQYF
>TRBV5-6|TRBJ1-1
CASSPPGKNTEAFF
>TRBV9|TRBJ2-1
CASSPETSGTDEQFF
>TRBV6-5|TRBJ2-5
CASSPWTGEQETQYF
>TRBV7-7|TRBJ2-2
CASSTSLAGSYTGELFF
>TRBV28|TRBJ2-1
CASSLDRDNEQFF
>TRBV7-2|TRBJ2-4
CASSTPHRANIQYF
>TRBV5-1|TRBJ2-3
CASSSRRRDTQYF
>TRBV5-1|TRBJ1-5
CASSQGPEGYQPQHF
>TRBV5-5|TRBJ1-3
CASSLNGGPGNTIYF
>TRBV5-4|TRBJ2-5
CASSLLSEETQYF
>TRBV19|TRBJ1-1
CATVKVATNTEAFF
>TRBV3-1|TRBJ1-1
CASSPHGTQEAFF
>TRBV5-1|TRBJ2-2
CASSPRQGTAGELFF
>TRBV4-3|TRBJ1-1
CASSQDRMNTEAFF
>TRBV5-1|TRBJ2-7
CASSLVSRDASYEQYF
>TRBV6-2/TRBV6-3|TRBJ1-5
CASSYRGDQPQHF
>TRBV7-2|TRBJ1-3
CASSKGQRNTIYF
>TRBV12-3/TRBV12-4|TRBJ2-3
CASRRTGIDTQYF
>TRBV27|TRBJ1-2
CASSFTGGHGYTF
>TRBV7-9|TRBJ2-5
CASSLATETQYF
>TRBV20-1|TRBJ2-7
CSARDYRNGGGLTYEQYF
>TRBV4-2|TRBJ2-1
CASSQWGQYNEQFF
>TRBV20-1|TRBJ2-1
CSAPRREKSYNEQFF